The T cell receptor beta chain under discussion was sequenced for a study of OX40 agonist ivuxolimab in advanced cancers. About the study: Patients in the trial were receiving intravenous ivuxolimab every 2 weeks, at doses of 0.01 to 10 mg/kg. Of the participants, 40% to 50% had some prior anti-PD-1, anti-PD-L1 or anti-CTLA-4 therapy, which was allowed. A partial response was reached by three patients: one with hepatocellular carcinoma and two with cutaneous melanoma.

V was cut by 2 bases and J by 8 bases, with 13 bases left in between. Per germline, CDR1 SGHRS and CDR2 YFSETQ. The CDR3 has 14 residues. Drawing of blood for sampling happened at baseline, at cycle 4 day 1, and at cycle 7 day 1. The data were produced by immunoSEQ multiplex PCR, yet TCRdb's version contains in-frame clones alone and is incomplete. Among about 100,000 clones listed, around 91% were seen once. The source is an adult with an advanced solid tumor such as melanoma, head and neck, liver or kidney cancer. The specimen was CD4+ or CD8+ T cells sorted from blood, collected in a trial of the OX40 agonist ivuxolimab. The V gene is TRBV5-1, the J gene TRBJ1-4, with unresolved D. CDR3 coding DNA: TGCGCCAGCAGCTTAGGGTCCCAAGGCGAAAAACTGTTTTTT. This sequence encodes CASSLGSQGEKLFF.